This TCR beta chain was observed in a study of Ad26.COV2.S vaccination and SARS-CoV-2 variants. Study as a whole: Donor was one of the participants in the Ad26.COV2.S arm of the COV1001 trial.

CDR3 length equals 15 residues. The V gene lost 7 bases and the J gene lost 0 bases, with 15 bases spanning the gap. CDR1 is LNHDA, CDR2 SQIVND, per germline (reference sequence). The repertoire was sequenced with immunoSEQ multiplex PCR; TCRdb's copy has only in-frame clones and lacks some. The table lists about 380,000 clones, about four fifths of them singletons. Treatment here: some 20 received Ad26.COV2.S at low or high dose, single or two shots; about 5 received placebo; per-sample allocation not given. Day 63 after the first vaccine or placebo injection was the time point for sampling. It was an adult aged 18-55 years in Boston who was the donor.

The sequence was collected from a person aged 18-60 years who received the Ad26.COV2.S COVID-19 vaccine or a placebo. The source was peripheral blood, collected in a trial of Ad26.COV2.S vaccine versus placebo. The chain joins TRBV19 to TRBJ1-2, with D possibly matching TRBD1 (5 bases). In DNA form, the CDR3 reads TGTGCCAGTACTCATGGGGGGGTAGCTAACTATGGCTACACCTTC. Residues: CASTHGGVANYGYTF.